This entry is about one T cell receptor (beta chain). The antigen is not known. V was pared by 5 bases and J by 0 bases, with 14 bases between. CDR3 length: 15 residues. Germline assignment: CDR1 PRHDT and CDR2 FYEKMQ (reference sequence). This entry is derived from a study of post-analysis software for immune sequencing data. Presence of unique molecular identifiers characterized the TCR beta cDNA libraries. The T cell input of about 1 to 10 million gave a few hundred thousand cDNA molecules. From the PCR reads, TCRdb called clonotypes with MiXCR, one entry per CDR3 protein. The table lists around 770,000 distinct CDR3 sequences, about 43% of them singletons. Findings and limits, study-wide: Controls' normalized Chao1 diversity significantly exceeded that of multiple sclerosis patients. Patients used roughly five TRBV segments, including TRBV5-6, TRBV5-1 and TRBV20-1, more often than controls. Under the F measure, samples that were prepared in one batch clustered strongly together.

The clonotype was recovered from a girl aged 10-17 years with multiple sclerosis. The genes are TRBV13 and TRBJ2-7; D is perhaps TRBD1 or TRBD2 (5 bases each). Sequencing used blood. In DNA, the CDR3 is TGTGCCAGCAGCCCCGGGGCAGGGAGCTCCTACGAGCAGTACTTC. Translation: CASSPGAGSSYEQYF.